Here is one T cell receptor beta chain with its context. Its antigen is currently not known. No base quality information exists; no much larger clone differs at one position. From V the trimming removes 3 bases and from J it removes 3 bases, while the gene matches leave 6 bases of the junction unaccounted for. Taken from cysteine to phenylalanine, the CDR3 has 17 residues. Only the CDR3 DNA is retained, 51 bases long and in frame from the first base. As encoded in the germline V gene, CDR1 is MNHEY while CDR2 is SVGEGT. TCRdb lists the instrument as Illumina HiSeq 2500. Quantitative 5'-RACE with molecular barcodes was the method used to prepare the TCR beta libraries. The original pipeline was this. A new computational method, built on a probabilistic model of VDJ rearrangement, was used to identify disease-linked TCR variants. TCRdb reran the public reads through fastp at Q25 and MiXCR, keeping productive beta chains. Rows with one shared CDR3 protein collapse into an entry with the most common genes and DNA. Clone size and V and J calls follow TCRdb, not the original study. This sample gives roughly 670,000 distinct CDR3 sequences in total; around 17% of them show up just once. The top ten clonotypes cover about a fifth of the sample.

The source of the sample is a study of CD8 T cells in ankylosing spondylitis (dated by TCRdb to 2017 to 2019). Context from the whole study: T cell receptor beta repertoires were profiled in healthy donors and ankylosing spondylitis patients so that disease-linked TCR variants could be found. In total, the full study cohort was made up of roughly 110 healthy donors and more than 20 ankylosing spondylitis patients. Peripheral blood samples were taken, and synovial fluid was additionally collected from ankylosing spondylitis patients. General conclusions and limits of the study: Some motif variants had previously been reported in the synovial fluid and blood of reactive arthritis patients, which suggests shared mechanisms of disease initiation. A TCR beta motif of several highly homologous amino acid variants appeared characteristic of blood from ankylosing spondylitis patients. The disease-linked clones had a CD8+ phenotype and were found at relatively low frequencies in peripheral blood. The disease-linked clones were reported to be significantly enriched in matched synovial fluid samples from ankylosing spondylitis patients.

The sequence was obtained from a male donor with ankylosing spondylitis. Sequenced input: blood, either unsorted or a sorted T cell fraction (not recorded which). This receptor chain uses TRBV6-2 or TRBV6-3 and TRBJ2-2; 11 junctional bases match TRBD2. For the CDR3, the sequence is CASSYSSGRPHTGELFF. The sequenced DNA is TGTGCCAGCAGTTATTCTAGCGGGAGGCCCCACACCGGGGAGCTGTTTTTT.